Shown below are 16 T cell receptor beta chains from a single sample sequenced in a study of T cell changes during pregnancy in multiple sclerosis. Some clones are missing from TCRdb's copy, which holds only in-frame ones; the method was immunoSEQ multiplex PCR. The data show tens of thousands of clones, 94% seen once. The material was CD8+ T cells from peripheral blood mononuclear cells, obtained before pregnancy. The receptors were sampled from a female donor with multiple sclerosis, enrolled in a pregnancy study.

This chain uses TRBV4-2 with TRBJ2-1, with 8 bases matching TRBD2. This CDR3 spans 18 amino acids. CDR1 is LGHNA, CDR2 YNFKEQ, per germline. V dropped 0 bases and J dropped 7; count of bases not matched to a gene: 14. CDR3 sequence (DNA): TGTGCCAGCAGCCAAGAGCCCATCGTAGCGGGATTGCGAAATGAGCAGTTCTTC. This encodes CASSQEPIVAGLRNEQFF.

The V gene is TRBV7-8, the J gene TRBJ2-7, with 10 bases that match TRBD2. The CDR3 is made up of 15 amino acids. Germline lookup yields CDR1 SGHVS and CDR2 FQNEAQ. With 4 bases clipped from V and 3 bases from J, the junction kept 6 bases outside the gene matches. The CDR3 region has the DNA TGTGCCAGCAGCTCCGGGACTAGCGCGGACTACGAGCAGTACTTC. Protein: CASSSGTSADYEQYF.

The J gene is TRBJ1-2, the V gene TRBV2, with 12 bases aligning to TRBD1. Germline lookup yields CDR1 SNHLY and CDR2 FYNNEI. This CDR3 has 17 amino acids. V trimming: 3 bases; J trimming: 3 bases; junction bases outside the gene matches: 8. The CDR3 nucleotides read TGTGCCAGCAGTGACCCGGGACAGGGGGCAAGGGACTATGGCTACACCTTC. Protein: CASSDPGQGARDYGYTF.

The chain carries TRBV6-1 and TRBJ1-1; no definite D call. From germline, CDR1 is MNHNS and CDR2 SASEGT. Trimming cost V 0 bases and J 3 bases, with 5 bases left between them. This CDR3 has 13 amino acids. The DNA of the CDR3 is TGTGCCAGCAGTGAAGCTTCCTACACTGAAGCTTTCTTT. Translation: CASSEASYTEAFF.

The rearrangement links TRBV4-1 to TRBJ2-5; D unresolved. This CDR3 region has 12 residues. Trimming took off 0 bases at V and 4 bases at J, with 3 bases between the two ends. The V gene's germline CDR1 is MGHRA and CDR2 YSYEKL. CDR3 DNA sequence: TGCGCCAGCAGCCAAGACTCAGAGACCCAGTACTTC. This encodes CASSQDSETQYF.

V and J are TRBV28 and TRBJ1-1; TRBD1 matches at 9 bases. Trimming took 4 bases from V and 4 from J; bases not matched to a gene: 10. The CDR3 totals 16 residues. In germline, CDR1 is MDHEN, CDR2 SYDVKM. The CDR3 DNA follows: TGTGCCAGCAGTTGGGACAGGGTGTGGGGGAGCACTGAAGCTTTCTTT. This sequence encodes CASSWDRVWGSTEAFF.

V is TRBV28 and J is TRBJ1-1; D is ambiguous. Germline loops: CDR1 MDHEN, CDR2 SYDVKM. Trimming left V 5 bases short and J 6 bases short, with 19 bases between. This CDR3 spans 15 amino acids. The CDR3 DNA is TGTGCCAGCAGTCCCCGTGGGAGAACAAAGGCTGAAGCTTTCTTT. This gives the protein CASSPRGRTKAEAFF.

The genes are TRBV7-9 and TRBJ1-1; no clear D. Trimming pared 1 base from V and 11 bases from J, leaving 11 bases between. Germline lookup yields CDR1 SEHNR and CDR2 FQNEAQ (reference sequence). The length of the CDR3 is 12 residues. CDR3 sequence (DNA): TGTGCCAGCAGCTTAGTTTCAGAGGAGGCTTTCTTT. Translating gives CASSLVSEEAFF.

The rearrangement joins TRBV2 to TRBJ2-7; perhaps TRBD2 as D (5 bases). This CDR3 has 12 residues. Germline values: CDR1 SNHLY, CDR2 FYNNEI. V was trimmed by 2 bases and J by 9 bases, leaving 11 bases between them. This chain's CDR3 is CASSEIPLGQYF. DNA for the CDR3: TGTGCCAGCAGTGAAATCCCACTAGGGCAGTACTTC.

The chain combines TRBV13 with TRBJ2-3, with 12 positions matching TRBD2. Germline trimming cut 1 base from V and 4 bases from J; bases unmatched to any gene: 15. Germline V gene sequence: CDR1 PRHDT, CDR2 FYEKMQ (reference sequence). This CDR3 has 20 amino acids. The CDR3 nucleotides are TGTGCCAGCAGCTTAGACTACGCCTGGACTAGCGGGGATGGGGCAGATACGCAGTATTTT. It specifies CASSLDYAWTSGDGADTQYF.

The rearrangement uses TRBV6-1 and TRBJ1-5, with TRBD1 matching 8 bases. Trimming removed 10 bases from V and 8 bases from J; junction bases left unmatched: 10. The CDR3 is 13 residues long. Germline CDR1 is MNHNS and CDR2 is SASEGT. The CDR3 protein is CATLDRGREPQHF. The CDR3 coding sequence is TGTGCCACCCTCGACAGGGGCCGGGAGCCCCAGCATTTT.

The chain joins TRBV13 to TRBJ2-2; 8 positions agree with TRBD1. The J segment lost 6 bases and the V segment lost 8 bases, leaving 8 bases of the junction unmatched. Germline CDR1 reads PRHDT; CDR2 reads FYEKMQ (reference sequence). The CDR3 is 14 residues long. Here the CDR3 reads CASSGQESAGELFF. The DNA for the CDR3 is TGTGCCAGCTCGGGACAGGAATCCGCCGGGGAGCTGTTTTTT.

CDR3 DNA sequence: TGTGCCAGCAGCTTCGACGGGAATTATGGCTACACCTTC. This encodes CASSFDGNYGYTF. The chain has TRBV5-4 and TRBJ1-2; D uncertain. V lost 2 bases and J lost 5, with 10 bases in between. CDR1 is SGHNT and CDR2 is YYREEE in the germline V gene (reference sequence). There are 13 residues in the CDR3.

V gene TRBV11-2 combines with J gene TRBJ2-5; D call uncertain. This CDR3 region has 12 residues. Germline CDR1 reads SGHAT; CDR2 reads FQNNGV. V lost 5 bases and J 5 bases, leaving 9 bases between the germline ends. The CDR3 DNA follows: TGTGCCAGCAGCCCCCATTCCGAGACCCAGTACTTC. Its protein product is CASSPHSETQYF. The whole variable domain, remainder taken from reference TRBV11-2 and TRBJ2-5, is EAGVAQSPRYKIIEKRQSVAFWCNPISGHATLYWYQQILGQGPKLLIQFQNNGVVDDSQLPKDRFSAERLKGVDSTLKIQPAKLEDSAVYLCASSPHSETQYFGPGTRLLVL.

V usage is TRBV29-1 and J usage is TRBJ2-3, with 14 bases aligning to TRBD2. CDR3 size: 18 residues. With V trimmed by 6 bases and J by 4 bases, 15 bases remained unmatched. Germline lookup yields CDR1 SQVTM and CDR2 ANQGSEA. CDR3 sequence (DNA): TGCAGCGTAGCCGGGACTAGCGGGAGCCCAGGGGCCGCAGATACGCAGTATTTT. It encodes CSVAGTSGSPGAADTQYF.

The V gene is TRBV2, the J gene TRBJ1-5; D remains ambiguous. The CDR3 covers 13 residues. CDR1 and CDR2 from the germline V gene are SNHLY and FYNNEI. Trimming removed 2 bases at V and 4 bases at J, with 6 bases between. DNA for the CDR3: TGTGCCAGCAGTGAAACGGAGAATCAGCCCCAGCATTTT. Protein product: CASSETENQPQHF.